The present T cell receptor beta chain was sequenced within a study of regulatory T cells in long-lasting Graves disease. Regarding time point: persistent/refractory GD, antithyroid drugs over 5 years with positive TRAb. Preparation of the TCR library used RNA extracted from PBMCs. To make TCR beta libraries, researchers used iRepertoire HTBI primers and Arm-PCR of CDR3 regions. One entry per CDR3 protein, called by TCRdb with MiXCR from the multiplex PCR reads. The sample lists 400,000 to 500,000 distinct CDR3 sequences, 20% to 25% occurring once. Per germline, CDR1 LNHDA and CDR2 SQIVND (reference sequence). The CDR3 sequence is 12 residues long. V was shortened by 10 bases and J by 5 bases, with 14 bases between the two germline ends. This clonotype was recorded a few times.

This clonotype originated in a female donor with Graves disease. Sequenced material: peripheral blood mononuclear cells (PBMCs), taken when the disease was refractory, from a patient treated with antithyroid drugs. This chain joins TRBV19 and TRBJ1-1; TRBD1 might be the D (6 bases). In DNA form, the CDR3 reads TGTGCCACCAAGGGGGGGAATACTGAAGCTTTCTTT. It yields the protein CATKGGNTEAFF.